Sequencing of this T cell receptor (beta chain) was carried out in a study of blood T cells in healthy people across ages. The study's findings and limits: The donors' CMV status was not determined, possibly confounding changes in expanded clonotypes.

Using a J-beta primer mix together with a sample-barcoded 5' primer, a second PCR was run for about 6 to 12 cycles. Each cDNA molecule was tagged by a template-switch adaptor that had 12 random nucleotides. TCRdb recomputed calls from the 5' RACE reads with MiXCR, one row per CDR3 protein. The repertoire includes about 1.6 million distinct CDR3 sequences, 34% of them detected once, and about 10% sits in the top ten. This clonotype turned up a few times. Its antigen is not identified. Germline V gene data show CDR1 as SEHNR and CDR2 as FQNEAQ (reference sequence). CDR3 length: 15 amino acids. Trimming pared 1 base from V and 5 bases from J, leaving 14 bases between.

The TCR was taken from a woman aged 25-40 years in good health. The sequenced sample consisted of blood. This chain links TRBV7-9 with TRBJ2-5, with D hard to call. The CDR3 DNA follows: TGTGCCAGCAGCTTAGAGTTCGGGCCTCGGGAGACCCAGTACTTC. It codes for CASSLEFGPRETQYF. Together with reference TRBV7-9 and TRBJ2-5, the CDR3 gives the full variable domain: DTGVSQNPRHKITKRGQNVTFRCDPISEHNRLYWYRQTLGQGPEFLTYFQNEAQLEKSRLLSDRFSAERPKGSFSTLEIQRTEQGDSAMYLCASSLEFGPRETQYFGPGTRLLVL.